This TCR beta chain came from a study of shared clonotypes between healthy human individuals. Study outcomes and limitations: It was anticipated that sequencing depth would influence how many clonotypes donors shared. It was only blood that was sampled, and tissue repertoires likely differ.

A split of CD4+ cells into CD45RA+ naive and CD45RA-negative memory subsets was performed. Profiled with immunoSEQ multiplex PCR; TCRdb holds only in-frame clones, not every one. This table holds millions of clones, 93% found once. With regard to this clone: What it binds is not known.

CDR1 and CDR2 from the germline V gene are SGDLS and YYNGEE. The CDR3 is 17 residues long. J lost 1 base, V lost 0 bases, and 5 bases had no gene match. The chain employs TRBV9 and TRBJ2-3; TRBD2 aligns across 10 bases. This clonotype was sampled from a man between 18 and 29 years old in good health. Some clones in this sample may be carry-over from other donors' samples. The sample taken for sequencing was naive CD4+ T cells from PBMCs. Subset in this sample: CD45RA+ positively selected. The CDR3 loop is CASSVVALAGGTDTQYF. CDR3 DNA sequence: TGTGCCAGCAGCGTAGTAGCCCTAGCGGGAGGCACAGATACGCAGTATTTT.